This TCR beta chain was retrieved from a study of siplizumab effects on memory and regulatory T cells. Notes on the study in general: Naive or memory phenotype assignment was not possible for roughly 80-97% of proliferating CD4+ or CD8+ clones. Confirmatory evidence of suppressive function in proliferating siplizumab-culture Tregs was not obtained.

As regards this clone: Its specificity is not known.

CDR1 MDHEN and CDR2 SYDVKM come from the germline V gene. This CDR3 is built from 16 residues. Trimming cost V 3 bases and J 6 bases; bases outside gene matches: 8. Assays examined about 9.1 x 10^4 TCR templates per sample. TCRdb's table, derived via immunoSEQ multiplex PCR, lists solely in-frame clones and lacks some. The table lists approximately 97,000 clones, 92% of them singletons, with 0.9% to 1.3% in the top ten. Sequencing was done on a sample of CD4+ T cells sorted from blood. The chain recombines TRBV28 with TRBJ2-4, with 10 bases matching TRBD2. This clonotype was sampled from a human donor in good health. The CDR3 DNA reads as TGTGCCAGCAGTTTCGCTAGCGGGAGAATGGGAAACATTCAGTACTTC. This sequence encodes CASSFASGRMGNIQYF.